Listed below are T cell receptor beta chains from one sample, sequenced in a study of blood T cell repertoires in COVID-19. TCRdb keeps only in-frame clones here, not all; method: immunoSEQ multiplex PCR. The repertoire consists of about 130,000 clones, with around 79% occurring once and the leading ten covering roughly 4.9%. Sequencing was done on a sample of peripheral blood. The receptors were sampled from a woman in her sixties or seventies with COVID-19, enrolled during active disease. CDR3s include the opening cysteine and the closing phenylalanine or tryptophan. The order of the fields is CDR3 protein, CDR3 DNA, clone size, J gene, D gene, V gene. D genes are given only for firm matches. Some rows have no size entry. The others give once, few or many, or a class for an expanded clone.

CASSATGSREPQHF,TGTGCCAGCAGTGCGACAGGGAGCAGAGAGCCCCAGCATTTT,few,TRBJ1-5,TRBD1,TRBV6-2/TRBV6-3
CASTPFGNTIYF,TGTGCCAGCACCCCCTTTGGAAACACCATATATTTT,once,TRBJ1-3,.,TRBV12-3/TRBV12-4
CASSSPGGTGNYGYTF,TGTGCCAGCAGTTCCCCCGGGGGGACAGGGAACTATGGCTACACCTTC,.,TRBJ1-2,TRBD1,TRBV28
CAVSGGTAFSEQFF,TGTGCAGTTAGCGGGGGGACCGCGTTTTCTGAGCAGTTCTTC,.,TRBJ2-1,TRBD2,TRBV2
CASSVGTGGQPQHF,TGTGCCAGCAGTGTCGGGACAGGGGGGCAGCCCCAGCATTTT,.,TRBJ1-5,TRBD1,TRBV27
CASSPPGQGPSGANVLTF,TGTGCCAGCAGCCCCCCGGGACAGGGTCCCTCTGGGGCCAACGTCCTGACTTTC,.,TRBJ2-6,TRBD1,TRBV5-4
CASSPSGLPPQHF,TGCGCCAGCAGCCCCTCGGGACTCCCGCCCCAGCATTTT,.,TRBJ1-5,.,TRBV5-1
CAWSVPAGLAGGKYNEQFF,TGTGCCTGGAGTGTACCGGCAGGGCTAGCGGGGGGGAAGTACAATGAGCAGTTCTTC,.,TRBJ2-1,TRBD2,TRBV30
CAWRTSSSGNTIYF,TGTGCCTGGAGGACCTCTAGCTCTGGAAACACCATATATTTT,.,TRBJ1-3,.,TRBV30
CAISDHSYNTEAFF,TGTGCCATCAGTGACCATTCCTACAACACTGAAGCTTTCTTT,.,TRBJ1-1,.,TRBV10-3
CASSMGPGDGYTF,TGTGCCAGTAGTATGGGGCCGGGAGATGGCTACACCTTC,.,TRBJ1-2,.,TRBV19
CASSYFGSPLHF,TGTGCCAGCAGTTATTTTGGCTCACCCCTCCACTTT,.,TRBJ1-6,.,TRBV6-2/TRBV6-3
CSVSRESGNTIYF,TGCAGCGTTTCCAGGGAATCTGGAAACACCATATATTTT,.,TRBJ1-3,.,TRBV29-1
CASSKARLVNTEAFF,TGTGCCAGCAGCAAAGCGCGGCTGGTGAACACTGAAGCTTTCTTT,once,TRBJ1-1,.,TRBV21-1
CASSLAGGVSGNTIYF,TGTGCCAGCAGCTTGGCGGGGGGCGTCTCTGGAAACACCATATATTTT,.,TRBJ1-3,.,TRBV7-8
CASRFYLWTVRGETQYF,TGTGCAAGTCGCTTTTACCTATGGACAGTCCGAGGAGAGACCCAGTACTTC,once,TRBJ2-5,.,TRBV12-2
CASSLGQENSPLHF,TGTGCCAGCAGCTTGGGACAGGAGAATTCACCCCTCCACTTT,few,TRBJ1-6,.,TRBV5-8
CASSSQGRGGHHQYF,TGTGCCAGCAGTTCCCAGGGGCGGGGGGGCCACCACCAGTACTTC,.,TRBJ2-5,TRBD2,TRBV28
CASSQEASGALEQYF,TGCGCCAGCAGCCAAGAAGCTAGCGGGGCCTTAGAGCAGTACTTC,.,TRBJ2-7,TRBD2,TRBV4-1
CATLGQGQETQYF,TGTGCAACGCTGGGTCAGGGGCAAGAGACCCAGTACTTC,.,TRBJ2-5,.,TRBV19
CASSSMTDYGYTF,TGTGCCAGCAGTTCGATGACAGACTATGGCTACACCTTC,many,TRBJ1-2,.,TRBV6-5
CASSQTGVDGYTF,TGTGCCAGCAGCCAGACAGGAGTGGATGGCTACACCTTC,.,TRBJ1-2,.,TRBV5-6
CASREGTDNEQFF,TGTGCCAGCAGAGAGGGGACAGACAATGAGCAGTTCTTC,once,TRBJ2-1,TRBD1,TRBV6-5
CASSRYRDHNGNTIYF,TGTGCCAGCAGTCGATACAGGGATCATAACGGAAACACCATATATTTT,.,TRBJ1-3,.,TRBV6-2/TRBV6-3
CASSRTFPTGGNGYGYTF,TGTGCCAGCAGCCGCACCTTCCCGACAGGGGGCAACGGTTATGGCTACACCTTC,.,TRBJ1-2,TRBD1,TRBV7-9
CASSSGTGAFLDQYF,TGCGCCAGCAGCTCCGGGACAGGGGCCTTTCTGGACCAGTACTTC,.,TRBJ2-5,TRBD1,TRBV5-1
CASSSPGEVYEQYF,TGTGCCAGCAGCTCTCCAGGGGAAGTCTACGAGCAGTACTTC,.,TRBJ2-7,.,TRBV7-3
CASKRASLAGGRETQYF,TGTGCCAGCAAAAGGGCTTCACTAGCGGGGGGCCGGGAGACCCAGTACTTC,.,TRBJ2-5,TRBD2,TRBV2
CASSRDTQAFF,TGTGCCAGCAGCCGGGACACGCAAGCTTTCTTT,.,TRBJ1-1,.,TRBV5-8
CASSPLGTSGETQYF,TGTGCCAGCAGCCCTTTAGGGACTAGCGGGGAGACCCAGTACTTC,once,TRBJ2-5,TRBD2,TRBV3-1/TRBV3-2
CASRDRQGGAYEQYF,TGTGCCAGCAGGGACAGACAGGGTGGCGCCTACGAGCAGTACTTC,once,TRBJ2-7,TRBD1,TRBV6-5
CASVPSGGVGYTF,TGTGCCAGCGTACCCTCAGGGGGCGTTGGCTACACCTTC,once,TRBJ1-2,TRBD1,TRBV5-6
CASSFATGGSPLHF,TGTGCCAGCAGCTTCGCGACAGGGGGATCACCCCTCCACTTT,few,TRBJ1-6,TRBD1,TRBV7-2
CAWRDNGPPNQPQHF,TGTGCCTGGAGGGACAACGGGCCACCCAATCAGCCCCAGCATTTT,.,TRBJ1-5,.,TRBV30
CASSQADRPSWNTGELFF,TGTGCCAGCAGCCAGGCCGACAGGCCTAGCTGGAACACCGGGGAGCTGTTTTTT,.,TRBJ2-2,.,TRBV3-1/TRBV3-2
CASSLNPPGKGANTEAFF,TGCGCCAGCAGCTTGAACCCCCCTGGTAAGGGGGCGAACACTGAAGCTTTCTTT,few,TRBJ1-1,TRBD1,TRBV5-1
CASSLGTAGQGSSLHF,TGCGCCAGCAGCTTGGGTACCGCGGGACAGGGCTCGTCCCTCCACTTT,.,TRBJ1-6,TRBD1,TRBV5-1
CASSLESDNSPLHF,TGCGCCAGCAGCTTGGAATCTGATAATTCACCCCTCCACTTT,.,TRBJ1-6,.,TRBV5-1
CASRRDRNYEQYF,TGTGCCAGCAGAAGGGACAGGAACTACGAGCAGTACTTC,.,TRBJ2-7,TRBD1,TRBV6-5
CASSLAVVAGGTDTQYF,TGCGCCAGCAGCTTGGCCGTAGTAGCGGGGGGCACAGATACGCAGTATTTT,few,TRBJ2-3,TRBD2,TRBV5-1
CASSTDADTEAFF,TGTGCCAGTAGTACAGACGCGGACACTGAAGCTTTCTTT,.,TRBJ1-1,.,TRBV19
CASSSPPGTGETQYF,TGTGCCAGCAGCTCCCCTCCAGGGACTGGAGAGACCCAGTACTTC,.,TRBJ2-5,.,TRBV7-2
CASSSQGWDTGELFF,TGTGCCAGCAGCTCCCAGGGGTGGGACACCGGGGAGCTGTTTTTT,.,TRBJ2-2,.,TRBV5-6
CASRHASSGGARTGELFF,TGTGCCAGCAGACACGCGTCTAGCGGGGGGGCGCGAACCGGGGAGCTGTTTTTT,.,TRBJ2-2,TRBD2,TRBV5-4
CASSLAGEWGRNEQFF,TGCGCCAGCAGCTTGGCCGGTGAGTGGGGGAGGAATGAGCAGTTCTTC,.,TRBJ2-1,.,TRBV5-1
CASSYRAGQEQFF,TGTGCCAGCAGTTACCGGGCAGGGCAAGAGCAGTTCTTC,few,TRBJ2-1,.,TRBV6-5
CASSPRDRATGYTF,TGTGCCAGCAGTCCCCGGGACAGGGCGACCGGCTACACCTTC,many,TRBJ1-2,TRBD1,TRBV3-1/TRBV3-2
CASATGNTYEQYF,TGTGCCAGCGCAACCGGGAACACCTACGAGCAGTACTTC,.,TRBJ2-7,.,TRBV6-5
CACGGASRPDYGYTF,TGTGCCTGCGGGGGGGCATCGCGACCCGACTATGGCTACACCTTC,few,TRBJ1-2,.,TRBV6-5
CASSEVETSGYNEQFF,TGTGCCAGCAGTGAAGTGGAGACTAGCGGGTACAATGAGCAGTTCTTC,.,TRBJ2-1,TRBD2,TRBV6-1
CASSQELGGLSYEQYF,TGCGCCAGCAGCCAAGAGCTCGGGGGTTTGTCCTACGAGCAGTACTTC,.,TRBJ2-7,.,TRBV4-1
CASSEGQGSGQPQHF,TGTGCCAGCAGTGAGGGACAGGGTTCAGGTCAGCCCCAGCATTTT,.,TRBJ1-5,TRBD1,TRBV6-1
CASSTVEGLFYGYTF,TGTGCCAGCAGCACGGTGGAGGGCCTCTTCTATGGCTACACCTTC,.,TRBJ1-2,.,TRBV5-6
CAISNSYEQYF,TGTGCCATCAGTAACAGCTACGAGCAGTACTTC,.,TRBJ2-7,.,TRBV10-3
CASSQPAEGSGETQYF,TGCGCCAGCAGCCAACCCGCAGAGGGTAGCGGGGAGACCCAGTACTTC,few,TRBJ2-5,TRBD2,TRBV4-1
CASTADRYTGELFF,TGTGCCAGCACTGCGGACAGATACACCGGGGAGCTGTTTTTT,.,TRBJ2-2,.,TRBV2
CATSEAQGGEAFF,TGTGCCACCAGTGAGGCCCAGGGGGGTGAAGCTTTCTTT,.,TRBJ1-1,TRBD1,TRBV24-1